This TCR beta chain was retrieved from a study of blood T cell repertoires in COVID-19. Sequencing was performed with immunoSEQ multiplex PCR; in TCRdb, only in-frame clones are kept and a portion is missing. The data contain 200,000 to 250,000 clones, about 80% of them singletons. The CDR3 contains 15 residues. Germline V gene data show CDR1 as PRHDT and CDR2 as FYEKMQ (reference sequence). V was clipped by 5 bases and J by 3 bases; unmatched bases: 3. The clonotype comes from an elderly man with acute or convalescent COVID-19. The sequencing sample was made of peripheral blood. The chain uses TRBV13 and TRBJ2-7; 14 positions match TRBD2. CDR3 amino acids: CASSPGTSGGYEQYF. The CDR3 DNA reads TGTGCCAGCAGCCCAGGGACTAGCGGGGGCTACGAGCAGTACTTC.